This entry lists 6 T cell receptor beta chains sequenced from one sample in a study of OX40 agonist ivuxolimab in advanced cancers. Sequencing was performed with immunoSEQ multiplex PCR; in TCRdb, only in-frame clones are kept and a portion is missing. The data contain about 79,000 clones, 85% to 95% of them singletons. Sequenced here: CD4+ or CD8+ T cells sorted from blood, sampled in a trial of the OX40 agonist ivuxolimab. The receptors were sampled from an adult with an advanced solid tumor such as melanoma, head and neck, liver or kidney cancer.

This chain connects TRBV28 to TRBJ2-1; D might be TRBD2 (6 bases). V gave up 3 bases and J gave up 9 bases, with 21 bases separating them. The length of the CDR3 is 16 residues. In germline, CDR1 is MDHEN, CDR2 SYDVKM. CDR3 sequence reads: CASSFGEEGLMGEQFF. The DNA for the CDR3 is TGTGCCAGCAGTTTTGGGGAGGAGGGGCTGATGGGTGAGCAGTTCTTC.

The rearrangement uses TRBV7-3 and TRBJ2-2, with D perhaps being TRBD1 or TRBD2 (5 bases each). This CDR3 has 17 amino acids. The V gene lost 0 bases and the J gene lost 0 bases, with 11 bases spanning the gap. Germline-derived CDR1 and CDR2 are SGHTA and FQGTGA. CDR3 in amino acids: CASSLTIGTANTGELFF. The CDR3, as DNA: TGTGCCAGCAGCTTAACTATCGGGACCGCGAACACCGGGGAGCTGTTTTTT.

This chain joins TRBV21-1 and TRBJ1-6; TRBD1, the table's D call, was not compared with the DNA. TRBV21-1 is flagged as a pseudogene. This CDR3 has 17 amino acids. CDR3 sequence: CASSSRDRNTLYEVLHF. Written as DNA, the CDR3 is TGTGCCAGCAGCAGCCGGGACAGGAACACCCTTTACGAAGTCCTCCACTTT.

This sequence joins TRBV6-4 and TRBJ2-1, with 8 bases that match TRBD1. The CDR3 is made up of 16 amino acids. The J segment lost 0 bases and the V segment lost 2 bases, leaving 3 bases of the junction unmatched. The germline CDR1 and CDR2 sequences are MRHNA and SNTAGT. CDR3 in DNA: TGTGCCAGCAGTGACGAGGGGACAGGCTCCTACAATGAGCAGTTCTTC. Translation gives CASSDEGTGSYNEQFF.

The rearrangement links TRBV9 to TRBJ1-1, with D possibly TRBD1 on 5 matching bases. The CDR3 runs to 16 residues. CDR1 and CDR2 (germline): SGDLS, YYNGEE. Trimming cost V 0 bases and J 11 bases, with 23 bases left between them. Here the CDR3 reads CASSVVGDAYADAAFF. CDR3 sequence (DNA): TGTGCCAGCAGCGTAGTGGGGGATGCGTATGCCGACGCTGCTTTCTTT.

The CDR3: CASFGTGGLAGTGELFF. Written as DNA, the CDR3 is TGTGCCAGCTTTGGGACAGGGGGCTTAGCGGGCACCGGGGAGCTGTTTTTT. The chain joins TRBV2 to TRBJ2-2; the match to TRBD1 covers 12 bases. This CDR3 comprises 17 residues. Germline V CDR1 and CDR2: SNHLY, FYNNEI. J gave up 4 bases and V 8 bases, and 11 bases lay outside the gene matches. The complete variable domain, with remaining parts taken from reference TRBV2 and TRBJ2-2, reads EPEVTQTPSHQVTQMGQEVILRCVPISNHLYFYWYRQILGQKVEFLVSFYNNEISEKSEIFDDQFSVERPDGSNFTLKIRSTKLEDSAMYFCASFGTGGLAGTGELFFGEGSRLTVL.